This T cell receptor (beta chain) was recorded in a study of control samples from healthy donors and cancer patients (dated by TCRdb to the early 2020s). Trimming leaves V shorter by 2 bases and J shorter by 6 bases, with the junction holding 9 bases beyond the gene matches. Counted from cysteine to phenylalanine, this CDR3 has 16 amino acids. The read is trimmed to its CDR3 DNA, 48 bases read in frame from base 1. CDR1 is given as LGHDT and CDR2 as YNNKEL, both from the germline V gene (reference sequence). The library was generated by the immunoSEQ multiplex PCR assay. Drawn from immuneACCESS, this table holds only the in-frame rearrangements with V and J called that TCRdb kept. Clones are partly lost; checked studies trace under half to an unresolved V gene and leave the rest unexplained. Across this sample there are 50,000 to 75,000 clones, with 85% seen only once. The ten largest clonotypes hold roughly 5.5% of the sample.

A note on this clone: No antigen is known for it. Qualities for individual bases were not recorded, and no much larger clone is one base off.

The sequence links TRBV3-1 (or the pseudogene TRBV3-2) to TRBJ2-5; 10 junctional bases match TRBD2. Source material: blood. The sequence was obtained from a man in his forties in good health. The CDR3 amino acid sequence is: CASSQQSGRAFQTQYF. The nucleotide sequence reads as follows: TGTGCCAGCAGCCAACAAAGCGGGAGGGCCTTTCAGACCCAGTACTTC.